This T cell receptor (beta chain) originates from a study of blood T cells in healthy people across ages. As concerns this clonotype: Its specificity is not known.

Findings and caveats of the study: Significant beta diversity loss was already apparent by age around 36, declining roughly linearly. The study could not conclusively compare naive and antigen-experienced cells, given its unsorted PBMCs. Naive T cell percentage by flow cytometry tracked strongly with beta diversity.

PCR was performed a second time for about 6 to 11 cycles using a sample-barcoded 5' primer and a J-beta primer mix. A single record per CDR3 protein comes from TCRdb applying MiXCR to the 5' RACE reads. The data contain around 900,000 distinct CDR3 sequences, around 30% of them singletons. Samples had at least 7 million PBMCs isolated from them. Trimming pared 5 bases from V and 7 bases from J, leaving 17 bases between. The V gene's germline CDR1 is MNHEY and CDR2 SMNVEV (reference sequence). The CDR3 runs to 15 residues. The sequence derives from a woman of 80 years or more in good health. The chain carries TRBV27 and TRBJ1-4, with a weak D call TRBD1 (6 bases). Source material: blood. The CDR3 is CASSRTQGIGEKLFF. Written as DNA, the CDR3 is TGTGCCAGCAGTCGGACCCAGGGGATTGGTGAAAAACTGTTTTTT.